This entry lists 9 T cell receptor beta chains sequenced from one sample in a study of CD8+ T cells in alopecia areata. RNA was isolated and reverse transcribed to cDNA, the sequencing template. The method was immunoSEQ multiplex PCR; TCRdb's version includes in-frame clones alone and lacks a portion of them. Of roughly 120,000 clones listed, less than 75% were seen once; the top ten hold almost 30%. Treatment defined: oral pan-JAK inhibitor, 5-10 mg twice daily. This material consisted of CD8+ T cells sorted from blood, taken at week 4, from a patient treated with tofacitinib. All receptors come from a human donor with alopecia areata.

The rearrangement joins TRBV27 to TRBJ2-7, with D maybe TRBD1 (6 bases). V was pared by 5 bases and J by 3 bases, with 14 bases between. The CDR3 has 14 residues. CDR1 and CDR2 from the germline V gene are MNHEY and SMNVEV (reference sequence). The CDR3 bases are TGTGCCAGCAGTCCAAACAGGGACGACTACGAGCAGTACTTC. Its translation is CASSPNRDDYEQYF.

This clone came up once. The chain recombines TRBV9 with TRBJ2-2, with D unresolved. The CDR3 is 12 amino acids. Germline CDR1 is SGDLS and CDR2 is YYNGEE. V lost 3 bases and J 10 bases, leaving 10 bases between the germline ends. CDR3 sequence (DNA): TGTGCCAGCAGCGCTCGTCCCCCGGAGCTGTTTTTT. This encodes CASSARPPELFF.

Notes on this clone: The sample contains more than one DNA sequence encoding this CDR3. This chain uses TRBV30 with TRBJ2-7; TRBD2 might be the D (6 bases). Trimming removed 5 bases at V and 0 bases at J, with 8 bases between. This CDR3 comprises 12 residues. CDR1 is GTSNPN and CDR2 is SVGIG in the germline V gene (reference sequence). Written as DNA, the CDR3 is TGTGCCTGGGGAGGGAGCTCCTACGAGCAGTACTTC. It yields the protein CAWGGSSYEQYF.

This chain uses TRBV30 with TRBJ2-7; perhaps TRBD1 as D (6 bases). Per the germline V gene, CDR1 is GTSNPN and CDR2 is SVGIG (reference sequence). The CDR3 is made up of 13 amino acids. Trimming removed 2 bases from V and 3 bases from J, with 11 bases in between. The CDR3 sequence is CAWSTGLVYEQYF. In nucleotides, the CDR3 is TGTGCCTGGAGTACAGGGTTGGTCTACGAGCAGTACTTC.

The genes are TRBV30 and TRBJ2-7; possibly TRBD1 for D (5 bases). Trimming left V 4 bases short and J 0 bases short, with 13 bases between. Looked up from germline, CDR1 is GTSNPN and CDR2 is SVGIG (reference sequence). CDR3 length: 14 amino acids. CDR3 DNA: TGTGCCTGGACCGCGTCAGGGCCCTCCTACGAGCAGTACTTC. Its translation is CAWTASGPSYEQYF.

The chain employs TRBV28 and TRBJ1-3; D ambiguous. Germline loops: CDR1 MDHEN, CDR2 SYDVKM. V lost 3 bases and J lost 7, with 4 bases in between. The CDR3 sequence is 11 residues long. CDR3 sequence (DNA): TGTGCCAGCAGTTTTGATAACACCATATATTTT. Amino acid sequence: CASSFDNTIYF.

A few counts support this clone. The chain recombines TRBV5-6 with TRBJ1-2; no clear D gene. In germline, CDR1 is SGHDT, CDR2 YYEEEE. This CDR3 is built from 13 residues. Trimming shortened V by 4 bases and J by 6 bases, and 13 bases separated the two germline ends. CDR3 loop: CASSQVEGHGYTF. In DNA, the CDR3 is TGTGCCAGCAGCCAAGTGGAAGGTCATGGCTACACCTTC.

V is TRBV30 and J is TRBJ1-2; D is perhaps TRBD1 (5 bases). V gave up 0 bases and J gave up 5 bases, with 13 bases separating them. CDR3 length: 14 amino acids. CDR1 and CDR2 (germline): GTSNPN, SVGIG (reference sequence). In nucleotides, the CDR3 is TGTGCCTGGAGTGTCGAGAACGGGGCATATGGCTACACCTTC. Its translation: CAWSVENGAYGYTF.

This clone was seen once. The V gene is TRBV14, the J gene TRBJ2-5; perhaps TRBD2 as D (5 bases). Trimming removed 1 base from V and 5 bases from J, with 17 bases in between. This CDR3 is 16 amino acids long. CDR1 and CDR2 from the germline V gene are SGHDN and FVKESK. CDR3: CASSQVARALRETQYF. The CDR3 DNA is TGTGCCAGCAGCCAAGTGGCGAGGGCCCTTAGGGAGACCCAGTACTTC. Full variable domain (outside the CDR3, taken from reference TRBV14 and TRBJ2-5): EAGVTQFPSHSVIEKGQTVTLRCDPISGHDNLYWYRRVMGKEIKFLLHFVKESKQDESGMPNNRFLAERTGGTYSTLKVQPAELEDSGVYFCASSQVARALRETQYFGPGTRLLVL.